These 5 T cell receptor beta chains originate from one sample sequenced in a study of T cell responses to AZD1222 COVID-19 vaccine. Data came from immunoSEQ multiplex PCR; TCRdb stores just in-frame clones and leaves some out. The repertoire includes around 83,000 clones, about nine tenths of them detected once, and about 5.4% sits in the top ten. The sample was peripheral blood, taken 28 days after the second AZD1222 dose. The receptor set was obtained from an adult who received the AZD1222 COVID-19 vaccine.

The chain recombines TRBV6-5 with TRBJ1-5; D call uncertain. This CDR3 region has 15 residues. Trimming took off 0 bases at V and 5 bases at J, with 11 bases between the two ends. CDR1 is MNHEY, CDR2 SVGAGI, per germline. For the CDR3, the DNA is TGTGCCAGCAGTTACTCTCCCCGAAGGGATCAGCCCCAGCATTTT. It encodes CASSYSPRRDQPQHF.

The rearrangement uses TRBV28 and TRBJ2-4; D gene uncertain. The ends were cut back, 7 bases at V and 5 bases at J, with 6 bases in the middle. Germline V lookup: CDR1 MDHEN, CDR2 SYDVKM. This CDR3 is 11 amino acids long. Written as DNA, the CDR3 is TGTGCCAGCACGGCGGAAAACATTCAGTACTTC. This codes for CASTAENIQYF.

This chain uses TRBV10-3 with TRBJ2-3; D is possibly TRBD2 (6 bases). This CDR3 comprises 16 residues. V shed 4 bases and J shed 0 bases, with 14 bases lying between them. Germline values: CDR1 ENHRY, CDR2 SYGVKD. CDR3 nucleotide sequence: TGTGCCATCAGTGGGGGGACGGGGAGGAGCACAGATACGCAGTATTTT. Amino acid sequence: CAISGGTGRSTDTQYF.

This CDR3 is CASSLGREQFF. The CDR3 DNA reads TGTGCCAGCAGCTTAGGCAGAGAGCAGTTCTTC. This sequence joins TRBV7-9 and TRBJ2-1; no clear D gene. Germline V gives CDR1 SEHNR, CDR2 FQNEAQ (reference sequence). CDR3 length equals 11 residues. Trimming took off 1 base at V and 10 bases at J, with 5 bases between the two ends.

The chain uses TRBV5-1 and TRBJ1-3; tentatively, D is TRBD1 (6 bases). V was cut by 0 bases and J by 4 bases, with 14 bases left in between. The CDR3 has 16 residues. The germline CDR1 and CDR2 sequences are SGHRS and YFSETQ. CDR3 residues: CASSLAYQGLGNTIYF. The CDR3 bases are TGCGCCAGCAGCTTGGCCTATCAGGGGCTAGGAAACACCATATATTTT.